The rows below give T cell receptor beta chains drawn from one sample of a study of PD-1 blockade in classical Hodgkin lymphoma. Clones were read by immunoSEQ multiplex PCR, and TCRdb kept only the in-frame ones, dropping some. The sample consists of approximately 44,000 clones, over 60% of them appearing once. The specimen comprised peripheral blood mononuclear cells (PBMCs), sampled at baseline. The origin of the receptors is a human donor with classical Hodgkin lymphoma. Both conserved end residues are trimmed from each CDR3. Only part of the rows carry a size: once, few, many, or a class if the clone is expanded.

J	size	V	CDR3
TRBJ2-1	once	TRBV7-3	ASSLPRGLSNEQF
TRBJ2-1	NA	TRBV6-5	ASSESGSEGPPF
TRBJ1-1	once	TRBV7-8	ASSWQQANTEAF
TRBJ2-7	NA	TRBV19	ASSMGQGSSYEQY
TRBJ2-7	NA	TRBV7-2	ASSLVTGYEQY
TRBJ2-1	NA	TRBV2	ASSLQGYEQF
TRBJ1-5	NA	TRBV27	ASSLGGGTGQPQH
TRBJ1-3	NA	TRBV14	ASSQQLSGNTIY
TRBJ2-2	few	TRBV11-2	ASSLDPVGTGELF
TRBJ1-1	NA	TRBV21-1	ASSNGTAYLWNTEAF
TRBJ2-5	NA	TRBV11-2	ASSLRVGSSPETQY
TRBJ2-6	NA	TRBV14	ASSLLGANVLT
TRBJ2-7	NA	TRBV7-2	ASSPDRNYEQY
TRBJ1-2	NA	TRBV27	ASSLKGSFLGTGYT
TRBJ2-7	NA	TRBV14	ASSQDLFQSTYEQY
TRBJ1-1	NA	TRBV28	ASSPSDRNTEAF
TRBJ2-5	NA	TRBV30	AWDRSSETQY
TRBJ1-1	NA	TRBV7-3	ASSLRGATEAF
TRBJ1-5	medium-sized	TRBV7-2	ASRTSANSNQPQH
TRBJ1-1	NA	TRBV7-8	ASSWAPDTEAF
TRBJ1-3	NA	TRBV6-6	ASSTPRGNTIY
TRBJ2-1	NA	TRBV19	ASTLGLLAGSFNEQF
TRBJ1-2	NA	TRBV6-5	ASSAGVASGYT
TRBJ2-5	NA	TRBV29-1	SARQGGGETQY
TRBJ1-2	NA	TRBV27	ASARTGGFYGYT
TRBJ2-7	once	TRBV27	ASSFGQYYEQY
TRBJ2-2	NA	TRBV7-2	ASSLGAQYTGELF
TRBJ2-1	NA	TRBV7-3	ASSRTSPASYNEQF
TRBJ2-7	NA	TRBV29-1	SVEDPSGREYEQY
TRBJ2-3	few	TRBV5-6	ASSFSGGGYTQY
TRBJ1-5	NA	TRBV28	ASSVGTGVQPQH
TRBJ2-1	NA	TRBV6-6	ASSGTPEVNEQF
TRBJ1-2	NA	TRBV6-4	ASSPRGGLGYGYT
TRBJ2-3	NA	TRBV6-5	ASSPQTSVTDTQY
TRBJ2-3	few	TRBV7-9	ASSYQPSDTQY
TRBJ1-2	few	TRBV6-6	ASSYGAGGRYGYT
TRBJ1-1	NA	TRBV5-4	ASSLRGPNTEAF
TRBJ1-2	NA	TRBV28	ASSPWSGNGYT
TRBJ2-7	NA	TRBV7-6	ASSAQRRQGVHEQY
TRBJ2-2	few	TRBV7-9	ASSVRLAGESGELF
TRBJ2-1	NA	TRBV5-1	ASSLASGYYNEQF
TRBJ2-3	NA	TRBV13	ASSRTSGSGSTDTQY
TRBJ2-3	NA	TRBV7-9	ASSYRGGGTDTQY
TRBJ1-6	NA	TRBV11-2	ASSPDRDSPLH
TRBJ1-4	NA	TRBV6-6	ASSYGQFINEKLF
TRBJ2-7	NA	TRBV28	ASSGAYEQY
TRBJ1-3	NA	TRBV5-4	ASSYAGGLRGNTIY
TRBJ1-4	once	TRBV6-1	ASSSSHGDEKLF
TRBJ2-2	NA	TRBV19	ASTPQGTGGGELF
TRBJ2-2	NA	TRBV19	ATSSGTNTGELF
TRBJ2-7	NA	TRBV7-8	ASSLGTIYEQY
TRBJ1-5	NA	TRBV2	ASSGVRAGGSQPQH
TRBJ2-7	NA	TRBV21-1	ASSKVAGRDPSYEQY
TRBJ2-3	few	TRBV6-1	ATDSGRGTDTQY
TRBJ1-5	NA	TRBV5-4	ASSLQGNQPQH
TRBJ1-1	NA	TRBV7-8	ASSFGRGVGTEAF
TRBJ2-2	once	TRBV11-3	ASSSRQGIGELF